This TCR beta chain appears in the sequencing data of a study of Ad26.COV2.S vaccination and SARS-CoV-2 variants. Study details: Donor had been placed in the Ad26.COV2.S arm of the COV1001 trial.

From germline, CDR1 is MGHRA and CDR2 YSYEKL. Unmatched junction bases numbered 0, after V lost 3 bases and J lost 6 bases. The CDR3 contains 12 residues. Study observations and caveats: Across vaccine and placebo recipients, the breadth of non-spike TCRs was similar. Responses of T cells in total may have been underestimated by the TCR breadth and depth analyses.

A note on this clone: What it recognizes is unknown.

The treatment: 15 to 20 received Ad26.COV2.S at low or high dose, single or two shots; 5 received placebo; per-sample allocation not given. Sampling happened 63 days after the first vaccine or placebo injection. Produced via immunoSEQ multiplex PCR; TCRdb's table is partial and in-frame only. The sample holds 200,000 to 300,000 clones, more than 75% seen once. The receptor was derived from a person aged 18-65 years who received the Ad26.COV2.S COVID-19 vaccine or a placebo. The source material was peripheral blood, sampled in a trial of Ad26.COV2.S vaccine versus placebo. This sequence joins TRBV4-1 and TRBJ2-7; 9 bases fit TRBD1. CDR3 DNA: TGCGCCAGCAGCCAGACAGGGGGCGAGCAGTACTTC. Protein product: CASSQTGGEQYF.